The entry that follows covers one TCR beta chain sequence. Authors' analysis steps: Using reference gene primer amplification, nucleated cell counts were estimated. The data were produced by immunoSEQ multiplex PCR, yet TCRdb's version contains in-frame clones alone and is incomplete. The V and J calls and clone size are taken from that table; D and trimming were inferred from the DNA. The sample has 55,000 to 80,000 clones, 83% seen once. This record belongs to a study of blood T cell repertoires in COVID-19. Study-level background: The origin of the acute and convalescent COVID-19 samples was the United States, Italy and Spain. The analysed material was cDNA or gDNA that came from T cells, B-cell-depleted T cells, or PBMCs.

Germline CDR1 reads ENHRY; CDR2 reads SYGVKD. The CDR3 contains 14 residues. V lost 0 bases, J lost 2 bases, and 5 bases lay in between. The specimen was peripheral blood. The rearrangement joins TRBV10-3 to TRBJ1-3; unclear D gene. The receptor comes from a woman of 80 years or more with acute or convalescent COVID-19. For the CDR3, the DNA is TGTGCCATCAGTGAGTCAACAGCTGGAAACACCATATATTTT. Translating it yields CAISESTAGNTIYF.